The 30 T cell receptor beta chains below all came from one sample that was sequenced in a study of regulatory T cells in long-lasting Graves disease. CDR3-region Arm-PCR and iRepertoire HTBI primers produced the TCR beta libraries. TCRdb redid the calling of the multiplex PCR reads with MiXCR, one entry per CDR3 protein. Counted here are about 470,000 distinct CDR3 sequences, roughly a fifth occurring once; the ten biggest clones make up 7.1%. Documented time point: persistent/refractory GD, antithyroid drugs over 5 years with positive TRAb. From RNA extracted from PBMCs, the TCR library was made. This sample comprised peripheral blood mononuclear cells (PBMCs), obtained when the disease was refractory, from a patient treated with antithyroid drugs. The receptors stem from a female donor with Graves disease.

CDR3 loop: CASGLGGPGWSNEQFF. For the CDR3, the DNA is TGTGCCAGCGGCCTCGGGGGCCCGGGATGGAGCAATGAGCAGTTCTTC. V usage is TRBV28 and J usage is TRBJ2-1; the D call may be TRBD1 or TRBD2 (6 bases each). The germline V gene encodes CDR1 MDHEN and CDR2 SYDVKM. Trimming left V 8 bases short and J 6 bases short, with 23 bases between. This CDR3 is built from 16 residues.

The gene calls are TRBV5-6 and TRBJ1-2; maybe TRBD1 (6 bases). V lost 4 bases, J lost 7 bases, and 11 bases lay in between. This CDR3 region has 12 residues. Germline CDR1 SGHDT, CDR2 YYEEEE. Here the CDR3 DNA reads TGTGCCAGCAGCGTACGGGACACTGGCTACACCTTC. As protein: CASSVRDTGYTF. The complete variable domain, with remaining parts taken from reference TRBV5-6 and TRBJ1-2, reads DAGVTQSPTHLIKTRGQQVTLRCSPKSGHDTVSWYQQALGQGPQFIFQYYEEEERQRGNFPDRFSGHQFPNYSSELNVNALLLGDSALYLCASSVRDTGYTFGSGTRLTVV.

This clonotype was observed many times. The rearrangement links TRBV2 to TRBJ1-1; 8 nucleotides line up with TRBD1. Germline V gives CDR1 SNHLY, CDR2 FYNNEI. There are 18 residues in the CDR3. The junction had 14 bases not matched to a gene; V was cut back by 5 bases and J by 0 bases. CDR3 amino acids: CASSFNVRTGSMNTEAFF. The CDR3 DNA sequence: TGTGCCAGCAGTTTTAATGTTCGGACAGGGAGCATGAACACTGAAGCTTTCTTT.

The V gene is TRBV20-1, the J gene TRBJ2-2; 10 nucleotides align to TRBD2. The CDR3 length is 15 residues. After removal of 1 base from V and 6 bases from J, the junction contained 5 bases not matched to a gene. Germline loops: CDR1 DFQATT, CDR2 SNEGSKA (reference sequence). The CDR3 here is CSARVSLAGPGELFF. In DNA, the CDR3 is TGCAGTGCTAGAGTTTCACTAGCGGGGCCCGGGGAGCTGTTTTTT.

This clonotype has ten or more counts. The chain has TRBV20-1 and TRBJ2-7; 10 bases are shared with TRBD2. The CDR3 spans 17 residues. V shed 0 bases and J 6 bases; nucleotides not matched to a gene: 14. Germline CDR1 and CDR2: DFQATT and SNEGSKA (reference sequence). The CDR3 region has the DNA TGCAGTGCTAGAGACCAACCGAGCGGGGGGGCGAGAGGCGAGCAGTACTTC. The encoded protein is CSARDQPSGGARGEQYF.

The chain couples TRBV7-9 to TRBJ2-7; D gene unclear. V was shortened by 4 bases and J by 2 bases, with 15 bases between the two germline ends. The V gene's germline CDR1 is SEHNR and CDR2 FQNEAQ (reference sequence). This CDR3 comprises 15 residues. CDR3: CASSSGRQTTYEQYF. CDR3 nucleotides: TGTGCCAGCAGCTCCGGACGGCAGACAACCTACGAGCAGTACTTC.

V is TRBV5-1 and J is TRBJ2-7; TRBD1 matches 11 bases. J gave up 5 bases and V 7 bases, and 8 bases lay outside the gene matches. Germline assignment: CDR1 SGHRS and CDR2 YFSETQ. This CDR3 region has 14 residues. The CDR3 region is CASGQGAARNEQYF. For the CDR3, the DNA is TGCGCCAGCGGACAGGGGGCTGCTAGAAACGAGCAGTACTTC.

The gene calls are TRBV6-5 and TRBJ1-2; D is unclear. The ends were cut back, 0 bases at V and 5 bases at J, with 13 bases in the middle. The CDR3 is 15 amino acids. Germline V gene data show CDR1 as MNHEY and CDR2 as SVGAGI. CDR3 coding DNA: TGTGCCAGCAGTTACTCGTTCTCCGTGGCGTATGGCTACACCTTC. Encoded protein: CASSYSFSVAYGYTF.

The table lists this clonotype with many counts. The gene calls are TRBV7-2 and TRBJ1-1; D remains ambiguous. The ends were cut back, 2 bases at V and 5 bases at J, with 15 bases in the middle. The CDR3 covers 15 residues. Germline V CDR1 and CDR2: SGHTA, FQGNSA. In DNA form, the CDR3 reads TGTGCCAGCAGCTTAAGTGGCCGAAGGAGGACTGAAGCTTTCTTT. Amino acids: CASSLSGRRRTEAFF.

This sequence joins TRBV6-2 or TRBV6-3 and TRBJ2-1; 10 nucleotides agree with TRBD2. Germline CDR1 reads MNHEY; CDR2 reads SVGEGT. CDR3 size: 14 residues. J lost 5 bases, V lost 8 bases, and 6 bases had no gene match. CDR3 in DNA: TGTGCCAGCTCCGACGGACTAGCGGACAATGAGCAGTTCTTC. As protein: CASSDGLADNEQFF.

With regard to this clonotype: One junction end disagrees with the germline gene, perhaps due to a read error. The gene calls are TRBV6-2 or TRBV6-3 and TRBJ1-5, with D uncertain. This CDR3 comprises 15 residues. CDR1 and CDR2 (germline): MNHEY, SVGEGT. The CDR3 is CASSLLTRRDQSQHF. The CDR3 bases are TGTGCCAGCAGCTTATTGACACGGCGAGATCAGTCCCAGCATTTT.

V and J are TRBV7-9 and TRBJ2-3; D perhaps matches TRBD1 (6 bases). The germline CDR1 and CDR2 sequences are SEHNR and FQNEAQ (reference sequence). Between the trimmed V and J ends, which lost 5 bases and 3 bases, there was a span of 9 bases. This CDR3 has 13 residues. The CDR3 loop is CASSRTGTDTQYF. The CDR3 DNA is TGTGCCAGCAGCCGCACAGGGACAGATACGCAGTATTTT. Combining the CDR3 with reference TRBV7-9 and TRBJ2-3 gives the whole variable domain DTGVSQNPRHKITKRGQNVTFRCDPISEHNRLYWYRQTLGQGPEFLTYFQNEAQLEKSRLLSDRFSAERPKGSFSTLEIQRTEQGDSAMYLCASSRTGTDTQYFGPGTRLTVL.

The chain has TRBV19 and TRBJ1-5, with a possible D match to TRBD1 (5 bases). The CDR3 has 13 residues. V lost 7 bases to trimming and J lost 7 bases, with 14 bases between them. CDR1 is LNHDA, CDR2 SQIVND, per germline (reference sequence). The CDR3 sequence is CASTSGPGQPQHF. CDR3 sequence (DNA): TGTGCCAGTACCTCGGGGCCAGGGCAGCCCCAGCATTTT.

Comments on this clonotype: At one end the junction does not follow the germline gene, possibly because of a read error. The genes are TRBV6-1 and TRBJ2-4, with 10 bases fitting TRBD1. Germline-derived CDR1 and CDR2 are MNHNS and SASEGT. The CDR3 loop spans 16 amino acids. The CDR3 is CASSDYGGQGKNVQYF. The CDR3, as DNA: TGTGCCAGCAGTGATTACGGGGGACAGGGGAAAAACGTTCAGTACTTC.

This clonotype was observed a handful of times. The genes are TRBV29-1 and TRBJ1-4, with 7 bases lining up with TRBD1. The CDR3 runs 15 residues. The J segment lost 3 bases and the V segment lost 7 bases, leaving 11 bases of the junction unmatched. Germline V lookup: CDR1 SQVTM, CDR2 ANQGSEA. CDR3 in DNA: TGCAGCGCCTCTAGGTGGGGACAGTCTAATGAAAAACTGTTTTTT. This translates into CSASRWGQSNEKLFF.

To note about this clonotype: A much larger clone differs by one base, so this may be a read error. V usage is TRBV11-3 and J usage is TRBJ2-7; no reliable D call. Trimming took 1 base from V and 5 from J, leaving 3 bases between them. There are 11 residues in the CDR3. Germline values: CDR1 SGHNT, CDR2 YENEEA. CDR3 protein: CASSLVNEQYF. The CDR3 nucleotides are TGTGCCAGCAGCTTAGTCAACGAGCAGTACTTC.

The chain is built from TRBV24-1 and TRBJ2-3; 12 bases match TRBD2. Germline V gene sequence: CDR1 KGHDR, CDR2 SFDVKD. V was pared by 1 base and J by 6 bases, with 10 bases of the junction left unmatched. The CDR3 length is 18 residues. In DNA, the CDR3 is TGTGCCACCAGTGATTTCACCCTAGCGGGAGGGCCCGGTGATACGCAGTATTTT. Its protein is CATSDFTLAGGPGDTQYF.

This clonotype was detected only a few times. The rearrangement joins TRBV4-1 to TRBJ1-5; 10 bases are a match to TRBD1. This CDR3 is built from 17 residues. V lost 1 base to trimming and J lost 5 bases; unmatched junction nucleotides: 8. Germline assignment: CDR1 MGHRA and CDR2 YSYEKL. The CDR3 DNA sequence: TGCGCCAGCAGCCAAGGATGGGGGGACAGGGGTGATCAGCCCCAGCATTTT. It codes for CASSQGWGDRGDQPQHF.

V is TRBV20-1 and J is TRBJ1-4; D ambiguous. Germline assignment: CDR1 DFQATT and CDR2 SNEGSKA (reference sequence). The CDR3 loop spans 19 amino acids. Trimming removed 3 bases at V and 5 bases at J, with 28 bases between. CDR3: CSASRVVQRAPNWNEKLFF. Written as DNA, the CDR3 is TGCAGTGCTAGTAGGGTAGTACAGAGGGCCCCCAACTGGAATGAAAAACTGTTTTTT.

This clonotype came up a few times. V gene TRBV2 combines with J gene TRBJ2-1, with 7 bases fitting TRBD2. CDR3 length: 15 residues. CDR1 is SNHLY, CDR2 FYNNEI, per germline. V gave up 0 bases and J gave up 4 bases; unmatched junction bases: 3. This CDR3 reads CASSEAGGRYNEQFF. Written as DNA, the CDR3 is TGTGCCAGCAGTGAAGCGGGAGGGCGGTACAATGAGCAGTTCTTC.

V and J are TRBV7-9 and TRBJ2-5; no clear D gene. The CDR3 has 13 amino acids. Trimming removed 4 bases at V and 4 bases at J, with 10 bases between. The germline V gene has CDR1 SEHNR and CDR2 FQNEAQ (reference sequence). Written as DNA, the CDR3 is TGTGCCAGCAGCTACATCCCCCCAGAGACCCAGTACTTC. It specifies CASSYIPPETQYF.

J is TRBJ1-5 and V is TRBV6-1, with a weak D call TRBD1 (6 bases). The V end was cut by 6 bases, the J end by 4 bases, with 22 bases between. This CDR3 contains 17 residues. CDR1 and CDR2 (germline): MNHNS, SASEGT. CDR3 region: CASSQGPGSGGNQPQHF. The CDR3 region has the DNA TGTGCCAGCAGCCAGGGGCCCGGATCTGGGGGGAATCAGCCCCAGCATTTT.

As regards this clonotype: One end of the junction fails to match germline, which may point to a read error. The chain carries TRBV28 and TRBJ1-4; the D is unclear. CDR3 size: 22 residues. Germline lookup yields CDR1 MDHEN and CDR2 SYDVKM. CDR3 bases: TGTGCCAGCAGTTCCCCTATCCTCCTGTATGAGACGGGAGACCCAACTAAGGAAAAACTGTTTTTT. This encodes CASSSPILLYETGDPTKEKLFF.

This clonotype has a count of ten or more. This chain links TRBV2 with TRBJ2-7; D is undetermined. The V end was cut by 8 bases, the J end by 6 bases, with 11 bases between. This CDR3 has 11 residues. Germline CDR1 reads SNHLY; CDR2 reads FYNNEI. The CDR3 region is CASADWGEQYF. The CDR3 DNA reads as TGTGCCAGCGCGGATTGGGGCGAGCAGTACTTC.

V gene TRBV5-5 combines with J gene TRBJ1-6, with D possibly being TRBD1 (5 bases). The CDR3 sequence is 15 residues long. Trimming took off 4 bases at V and 9 bases at J, with 17 bases between the two ends. Germline V gene data show CDR1 as SGHKS and CDR2 as YYEKEE (reference sequence). CDR3 in DNA: TGTGCCAGCAGCGGAACAGGAGCCGGCGGTTCACCCCTCCACTTT. Protein product: CASSGTGAGGSPLHF.

In its sample, this clonotype was seen many times. The chain recombines TRBV2 with TRBJ1-5; 9 positions agree with TRBD1. V lost 2 bases to trimming and J lost 6 bases; unmatched junction nucleotides: 5. This CDR3 has 15 amino acids. Germline V gene sequence: CDR1 SNHLY, CDR2 FYNNEI. This CDR3 reads CASSEWGQGSQPQHF. The CDR3 DNA is TGTGCCAGCAGTGAATGGGGACAGGGTAGTCAGCCCCAGCATTTT.

On this clonotype: No conserved phenylalanine or tryptophan is present at the end of the CDR3, so a read error is the likely explanation. This chain links TRBV20-1 with TRBJ2-7, with D possibly TRBD2 on 5 matching bases. The V end was cut by 4 bases, the J end by 2 bases, with 15 bases between. Germline V gives CDR1 DFQATT, CDR2 SNEGSKA (reference sequence). This CDR3 region has 14 residues. The CDR3 sequence: CSATPGAAAYEQYL. The CDR3 DNA follows: TGCAGTGCTACCCCCGGAGCGGCTGCCTACGAGCAGTACCTC.

This clonotype appeared many times. The J gene is TRBJ2-7, the V gene TRBV28, with 7 positions matching TRBD2. V gave up 1 base and J gave up 7 bases; unmatched junction bases: 22. The CDR3 has 19 amino acids. Looked up from germline, CDR1 is MDHEN and CDR2 is SYDVKM. The CDR3: CASSLSYGEVAGLREEQYF. The CDR3 region has the DNA TGTGCCAGCAGTTTATCTTACGGTGAAGTAGCGGGTCTCCGAGAAGAGCAGTACTTC.

This clonotype showed up many times. The chain joins TRBV7-9 to TRBJ1-2, with TRBD1 matching over 7 bases. The CDR3 runs to 13 residues. Looked up from germline, CDR1 is SEHNR and CDR2 is FQNEAQ (reference sequence). V gave up 5 bases and J gave up 2 bases; unmatched junction bases: 2. The CDR3 loop is CASSQGGNYGYTF. The CDR3, as DNA: TGTGCCAGCAGCCAGGGGGGAAACTATGGCTACACCTTC.

The sample holds a few counts of this clonotype. The J gene is TRBJ1-2, the V gene TRBV25-1; no reliable D call. V lost 1 base to trimming and J lost 3 bases, with 12 bases between them. The CDR3 is made up of 15 amino acids. The germline V gene has CDR1 MGHDK and CDR2 SYGVNS. The CDR3 region has the DNA TGTGCCAGCAGTGAATCGGGGAGTAGGGACTATGGCTACACCTTC. Protein product: CASSESGSRDYGYTF.